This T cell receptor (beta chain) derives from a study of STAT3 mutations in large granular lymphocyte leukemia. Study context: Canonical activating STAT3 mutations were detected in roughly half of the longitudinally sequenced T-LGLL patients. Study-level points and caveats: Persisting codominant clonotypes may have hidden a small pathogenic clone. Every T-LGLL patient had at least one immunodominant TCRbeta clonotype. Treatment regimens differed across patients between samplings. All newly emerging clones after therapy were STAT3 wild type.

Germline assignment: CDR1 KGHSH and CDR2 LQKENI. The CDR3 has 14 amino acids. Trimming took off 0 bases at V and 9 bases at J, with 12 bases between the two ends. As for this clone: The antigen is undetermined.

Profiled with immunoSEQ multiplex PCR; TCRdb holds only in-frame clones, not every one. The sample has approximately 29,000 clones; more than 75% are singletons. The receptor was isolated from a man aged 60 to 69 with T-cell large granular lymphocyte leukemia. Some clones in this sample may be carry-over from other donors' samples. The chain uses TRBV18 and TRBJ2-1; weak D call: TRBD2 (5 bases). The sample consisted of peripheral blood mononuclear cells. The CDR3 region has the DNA TGTGCCAGCTCACCACCGGGCGGGTATGGTGAGCAGTTCTTC. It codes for CASSPPGGYGEQFF. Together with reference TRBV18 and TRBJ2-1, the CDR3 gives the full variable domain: NAGVMQNPRHLVRRRGQEARLRCSPMKGHSHVYWYRQLPEEGLKFMVYLQKENIIDESGMPKERFSAEFPKEGPSILRIQQVVRGDSAAYFCASSPPGGYGEQFFGPGTRLTVL.